Listed here is a single T cell receptor beta chain. This sample was included in a study of T cell changes during pregnancy in multiple sclerosis. Germline V gene lookup returns CDR1 SGHTA and CDR2 FQGNSA. Trimming cost V 0 bases and J 7 bases; bases outside gene matches: 11. The CDR3 extends over 17 amino acids. Only in-frame clones appear in the TCRdb table, and some are missing; sequencing was by immunoSEQ multiplex PCR. Here the sample spans approximately 59,000 clones, roughly 93% being singletons. The sequence came from a female donor with multiple sclerosis, enrolled in a pregnancy study. The chain links TRBV7-2 to TRBJ2-7; 11 bases align to TRBD1. The sample here was CD4+ T cells from peripheral blood mononuclear cells, taken before pregnancy. CDR3 amino acids: CASSLAGAGTGGREQYF. The CDR3 nucleotides read TGTGCCAGCAGCTTAGCGGGGGCCGGGACAGGGGGGAGGGAGCAGTACTTC. The whole variable domain, remainder taken from reference TRBV7-2 and TRBJ2-7, is GAGVSQSPSNKVTEKGKDVELRCDPISGHTALYWYRQSLGQGLEFLIYFQGNSAPDKSGLPSDRFSAERTGGSVSTLTIQRTQQEDSAVYLCASSLAGAGTGGREQYFGPGTRLTVT.